The 18 T cell receptor beta chains below come from one sample, sequenced in a study of regulatory T cells in long-lasting Graves disease (dated by TCRdb to the early 2020s). Libraries were built with multiplex PCR. The sequencer listed for this sample is Illumina HiSeq 4000. To build TCR beta libraries, CDR3 regions were amplified by Arm-PCR using iRepertoire HTBI primers. TCRdb applied fastp at Q25 and MiXCR to the public reads, then kept only in-frame beta chains. Here each entry gathers all rows of one CDR3 protein and keeps the most common genes and DNA. The sample data list hundreds of thousands of distinct CDR3 sequences, and roughly 15% of these were observed just once. The leading ten clones occupy about 17% of the sample. Taken with the paper, the label for time point translates to: newly diagnosed GD, antithyroid drugs for less than 3 months. RNA was extracted from PBMCs in TRIzol for both TCR sequencing and RNA sequencing.

These data also formed part of another study, on T cells in Graves' hyperthyroidism and ophthalmopathy.

The starting material was peripheral blood mononuclear cells (PBMCs), obtained at new diagnosis, from a patient treated with antithyroid drugs. These receptors were obtained from a woman in her twenties or thirties with Graves disease. Donor details come from another sample of the same person, matched by shared clones.

This clonotype was picked up many times. The V call is TRBV7-2, the J call TRBJ1-5, with unresolved D. Germline V gene sequence: CDR1 SGHTA, CDR2 FQGNSA. This CDR3 is built from 13 residues. V lost 5 bases, J lost 6 bases, and 11 bases lay in between. CDR3 nucleotides: TGTGCCAGCAGCCCCCCGGGTTCTCAGCCCCAGCATTTT. As protein: CASSPPGSQPQHF. Full variable domain (remainder filled in from reference TRBV7-2 and TRBJ1-5): GAGVSQSPSNKVTEKGKDVELRCDPISGHTALYWYRQSLGQGLEFLIYFQGNSAPDKSGLPSDRFSAERTGGSVSTLTIQRTQQEDSAVYLCASSPPGSQPQHFGDGTRLSIL.

This clonotype was counted a few times. The gene calls are TRBV20-1 and TRBJ2-5, with 10 bases that match TRBD2. CDR3 length: 18 residues. Per germline, CDR1 DFQATT and CDR2 SNEGSKA (reference sequence). V lost 5 bases and J lost 4; bases outside the gene matches: 19. The CDR3 DNA sequence: TGCAGTGCTCCTGGCACAGGGCCTAGCGGGAGCATGCGAGAGACCCAGTACTTC. Translation: CSAPGTGPSGSMRETQYF.

V is TRBV28 and J is TRBJ2-6, with 9 bases aligning to TRBD1. Trimming took 8 bases from V and 0 from J; bases not matched to a gene: 8. Germline V lookup: CDR1 MDHEN, CDR2 SYDVKM. The CDR3 has 17 residues. The CDR3 here is CASSWDRDFSGANVLTF. Here the CDR3 DNA reads TGTGCCAGCTCGTGGGACAGGGATTTCTCTGGGGCCAACGTCCTGACTTTC.

This clonotype turned up a few times. The CDR3 region is CASSRWRTQETQYF. CDR3 nucleotide sequence: TGTGCCAGCAGCCGATGGAGGACACAAGAGACCCAGTACTTC. J is TRBJ2-5 and V is TRBV5-6, with D perhaps assigned TRBD1 or TRBD2 (5 bases each). With 4 bases removed from V and 2 bases from J, the gap between germline ends came to 12 bases. There are 14 residues in the CDR3. CDR1 and CDR2 from the germline V gene are SGHDT and YYEEEE. Filled out from reference TRBV5-6 and TRBJ2-5, the complete variable domain reads DAGVTQSPTHLIKTRGQQVTLRCSPKSGHDTVSWYQQALGQGPQFIFQYYEEEERQRGNFPDRFSGHQFPNYSSELNVNALLLGDSALYLCASSRWRTQETQYFGPGTRLLVL.

This clonotype was picked up a small number of times. In DNA, the CDR3 is TGCGCCAGCAGCCAAGAAAGCGGGAGGTACAATGAGCAGTTCTTC. Amino acid sequence: CASSQESGRYNEQFF. The V and J genes are TRBV4-1 and TRBJ2-1, with TRBD2 matching over 9 bases. Unmatched junction bases numbered 1, after V lost 0 bases and J lost 4 bases. CDR1 is MGHRA and CDR2 is YSYEKL in the germline V gene. The CDR3 length is 15 residues.

This chain connects TRBV19 to TRBJ1-5, with D possibly TRBD1 on 6 matching bases. Germline V gene lookup returns CDR1 LNHDA and CDR2 SQIVND (reference sequence). The CDR3 is 15 residues long. Trimming took 6 bases from V and 7 from J, leaving 19 bases between them. CDR3 residues: CASSPINQGKQPQHF. The DNA for the CDR3 is TGTGCCAGTAGCCCTATTAATCAGGGGAAACAGCCCCAGCATTTT.

The rearrangement uses TRBV20-1 and TRBJ1-2, with 9 bases identical to TRBD1. Germline V gene data show CDR1 as DFQATT and CDR2 as SNEGSKA (reference sequence). Losses at the gene ends were 0 bases for V and 5 bases for J; bases not matched to a gene: 1. The CDR3 runs to 13 residues. The CDR3 loop is CSAREGTGYGYTF. CDR3 DNA sequence: TGCAGTGCTAGAGAGGGGACAGGGTATGGCTACACCTTC.

In the case of this clonotype: Just one base apart from a much larger clone, this may be a read error. V and J are TRBV30 and TRBJ1-1; tentatively, D is TRBD1 (5 bases). Germline CDR1 is GTSNPN and CDR2 is SVGIG (reference sequence). The CDR3 runs to 12 residues. The CDR3 here is CARSGGNPEAFF. As DNA, the CDR3 is TGTGCCAGGAGTGGGGGTAACCCTGAAGCTTTCTTT.

This clonotype came up many times. V and J are TRBV6-9 and TRBJ1-5; D gene uncertain. The CDR3 totals 15 residues. Germline assignment: CDR1 MNHGY and CDR2 SVAAGI. The ends were cut back, 3 bases at V and 5 bases at J, with 14 bases in the middle. CDR3 in DNA: TGTGCCAGCAGTTACTCACGAGAGAGCTATCAGCCCCAGCATTTT. Its translation is CASSYSRESYQPQHF.

This clonotype was seen a handful of times. The germline gene is not matched at one end of the junction; a read error may be the cause. This sequence joins TRBV11-2 and TRBJ1-5; perhaps TRBD1 as D (6 bases). In germline, CDR1 is SGHAT, CDR2 FQNNGV. The CDR3 has 13 residues. The CDR3 region is CASSIDRTQPQHF. CDR3 coding DNA: TGTGCCAGCAGCATAGACAGGACTCAGCCCCAGCATTTT.

This chain joins TRBV7-9 and TRBJ1-6, with D possibly matching TRBD1 (6 bases). Per germline, CDR1 SEHNR and CDR2 FQNEAQ (reference sequence). V lost 1 base to trimming and J lost 14 bases, with 12 bases between them. This CDR3 has 13 residues. CDR3 sequence (DNA): TGTGCCAGCAGCTTAGTGATCTGGACAGCCCTCCACTTT. Encoded protein: CASSLVIWTALHF.

The sample holds a few counts of this clonotype. This sequence joins TRBV29-1 and TRBJ2-3, with D tentatively TRBD1 (5 bases). Germline assignment: CDR1 SQVTM and CDR2 ANQGSEA. Trimming took 3 bases from V and 6 from J, leaving 13 bases between them. The CDR3 sequence is 13 residues long. As DNA, the CDR3 is TGCAGCGTTGATTCCCCAGGGTGGGATACGCAGTATTTT. It is translated as CSVDSPGWDTQYF.

This clonotype was seen many times. The gene calls are TRBV2 and TRBJ1-1; TRBD1 might be the D (6 bases). Trimming stripped 5 bases from V and 3 bases from J, with 19 bases between. The CDR3 covers 16 residues. The germline V gene encodes CDR1 SNHLY and CDR2 FYNNEI. The CDR3 nucleotides are TGTGCCAGCAGTAGCCAACCGAGGGGGGAAGACACTGAAGCTTTCTTT. Translated: CASSSQPRGEDTEAFF.

A few counts support this clonotype. The rearrangement uses TRBV30 and TRBJ1-3; D unclear. This CDR3 region has 14 residues. Per germline, CDR1 GTSNPN and CDR2 SVGIG (reference sequence). V was clipped by 5 bases and J by 0 bases, with 11 bases between them. In DNA form, the CDR3 reads TGTGCCTGGGGGAGGGTGTCCTCTGGAAACACCATATATTTT. Amino acid sequence: CAWGRVSSGNTIYF. Supplemented by reference TRBV30 and TRBJ1-3, the full variable domain reads SQTIHQWPATLVQPVGSPLSLECTVEGTSNPNLYWYRQAAGRGLQLLFYSVGIGQISSEVPQNLSASRPQDRQFILSSKKLLLSDSGFYLCAWGRVSSGNTIYFGEGSWLTVV.

This chain links TRBV25-1 with TRBJ2-5; 7 bases are shared with TRBD1. The CDR3 spans 14 residues. Trimming cost V 4 bases and J 5 bases; bases outside gene matches: 7. Germline assignment: CDR1 MGHDK and CDR2 SYGVNS. The CDR3 protein is CASSAPQGVETQYF. The CDR3 DNA reads as TGTGCCAGCAGTGCCCCTCAGGGGGTGGAGACCCAGTACTTC.

This clonotype was seen repeatedly, ten times or more. At one end the junction does not follow the germline gene, possibly because of a read error. This sequence joins TRBV12-3 or TRBV12-4 and TRBJ1-5, with TRBD1 as a possible D gene (5 bases). The CDR3 is 14 amino acids. CDR3 protein: CASSLEGSNQPQHF. The CDR3 bases are TGTGCCAGCAGCTTAGAGGGGAGCAATCAGCCCCAGCATTTT.

There are many counts of this clonotype. The CDR3 region has the DNA TGTGCCAGTAGTATAGAAATGCAGCCCCAGCATTTT. This sequence encodes CASSIEMQPQHF. This rearrangement joins TRBV19 to TRBJ1-5; D unresolved. CDR1 and CDR2 (germline): LNHDA, SQIVND (reference sequence). V lost 0 bases and J 7 bases, leaving 4 bases between the germline ends. The CDR3 totals 12 residues.

This chain links TRBV2 with TRBJ1-5, with TRBD1 identical over 9 bases. With V trimmed by 6 bases and J by 5 bases, 8 bases remained unmatched. The germline CDR1 and CDR2 sequences are SNHLY and FYNNEI. This CDR3 region has 15 residues. Written as DNA, the CDR3 is TGTGCCAGCAGGCCAACAGGGGGCACCGATCAGCCCCAGCATTTT. The encoded protein is CASRPTGGTDQPQHF.